This TCR beta chain was sequenced for a study of T cell changes during pregnancy in multiple sclerosis. The data were produced by immunoSEQ multiplex PCR, yet TCRdb's version contains in-frame clones alone and is incomplete. The table has 90,000 to 100,000 clones, around 93% seen once. The CDR3 has 15 amino acids. Germline CDR1 SNHLY, CDR2 FYNNEI. V shed 3 bases and J 8 bases; nucleotides not matched to a gene: 8. The material sequenced was peripheral blood, taken in the third trimester of pregnancy. The origin of this receptor is a female donor with multiple sclerosis, enrolled in a pregnancy study. The chain couples TRBV2 to TRBJ2-1; 9 bases fit TRBD2. CDR3: CASSESSGRRDEQFF. CDR3 bases: TGTGCCAGCAGTGAGAGCAGCGGGAGGAGGGATGAGCAGTTCTTC.